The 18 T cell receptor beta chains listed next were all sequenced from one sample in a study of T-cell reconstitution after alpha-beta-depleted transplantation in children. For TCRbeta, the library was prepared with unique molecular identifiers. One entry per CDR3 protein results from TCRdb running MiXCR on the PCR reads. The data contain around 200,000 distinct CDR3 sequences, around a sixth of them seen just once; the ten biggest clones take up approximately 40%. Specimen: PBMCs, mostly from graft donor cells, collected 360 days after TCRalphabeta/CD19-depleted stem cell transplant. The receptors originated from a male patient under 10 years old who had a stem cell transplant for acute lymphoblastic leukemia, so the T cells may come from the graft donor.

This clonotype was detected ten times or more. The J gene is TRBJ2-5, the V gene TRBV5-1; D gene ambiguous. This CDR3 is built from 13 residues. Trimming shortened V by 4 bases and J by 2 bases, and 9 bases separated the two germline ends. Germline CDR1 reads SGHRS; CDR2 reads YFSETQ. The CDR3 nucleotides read TGCGCCAGCAGCAATACAATTCAAGAGACCCAGTACTTC. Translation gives CASSNTIQETQYF.

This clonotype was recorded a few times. The CDR3 protein is CASSLQGPGADTQYF. The DNA of the CDR3 is TGCGCCAGCAGCTTACAGGGGCCAGGAGCAGATACGCAGTATTTT. The rearrangement uses TRBV5-1 and TRBJ2-3; 7 nucleotides align to TRBD1. Trimming at V came to 2 bases and at J to 4 bases, leaving 7 bases not matched to a gene. This CDR3 spans 15 amino acids. From germline, CDR1 is SGHRS and CDR2 YFSETQ.

CDR3 nucleotides: TGTGCCAGCAGCTTATCGAGGCGGGGGGCACAAGAGACCCAGTACTTC. Protein sequence: CASSLSRRGAQETQYF. The chain is built from TRBV11-2 and TRBJ2-5, with TRBD2 matching 8 bases. Per the germline V gene, CDR1 is SGHAT and CDR2 is FQNNGV. The CDR3 is made up of 16 amino acids. Germline trimming cut 2 bases from V and 2 bases from J; bases unmatched to any gene: 7. Filled out from reference TRBV11-2 and TRBJ2-5, the complete variable domain reads EAGVAQSPRYKIIEKRQSVAFWCNPISGHATLYWYQQILGQGPKLLIQFQNNGVVDDSQLPKDRFSAERLKGVDSTLKIQPAKLEDSAVYLCASSLSRRGAQETQYFGPGTRLLVL.

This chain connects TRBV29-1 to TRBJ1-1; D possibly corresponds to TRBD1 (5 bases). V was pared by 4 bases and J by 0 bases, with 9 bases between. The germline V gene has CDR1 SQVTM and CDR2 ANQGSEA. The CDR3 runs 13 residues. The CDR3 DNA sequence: TGCAGCGTTGCGGGACGGATGAACACTGAAGCTTTCTTT. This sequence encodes CSVAGRMNTEAFF.

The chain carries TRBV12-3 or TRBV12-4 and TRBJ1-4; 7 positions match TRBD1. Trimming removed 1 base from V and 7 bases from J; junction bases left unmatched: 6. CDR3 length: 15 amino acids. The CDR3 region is CASSLVAGGGEKLFF. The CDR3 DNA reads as TGTGCCAGCAGTTTAGTGGCAGGGGGAGGTGAAAAACTGTTTTTT.

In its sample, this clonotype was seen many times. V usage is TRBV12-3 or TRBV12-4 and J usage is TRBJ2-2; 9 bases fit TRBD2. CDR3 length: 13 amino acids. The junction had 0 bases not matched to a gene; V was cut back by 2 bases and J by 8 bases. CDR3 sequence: CASSLLAGGELFF. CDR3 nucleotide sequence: TGTGCCAGCAGTTTACTAGCGGGAGGGGAGCTGTTTTTT.

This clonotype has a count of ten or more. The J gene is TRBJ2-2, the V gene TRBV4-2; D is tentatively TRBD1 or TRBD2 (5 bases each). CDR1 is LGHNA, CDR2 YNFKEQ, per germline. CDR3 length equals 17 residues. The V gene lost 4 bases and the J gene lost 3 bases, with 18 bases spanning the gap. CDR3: CASSREFSWGYTGELFF. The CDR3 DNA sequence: TGTGCCAGCAGCCGGGAGTTTTCATGGGGCTACACCGGGGAGCTGTTTTTT.

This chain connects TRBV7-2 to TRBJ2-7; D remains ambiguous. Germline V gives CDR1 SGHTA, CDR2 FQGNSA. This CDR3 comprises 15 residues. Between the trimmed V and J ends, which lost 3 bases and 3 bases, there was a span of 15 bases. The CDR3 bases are TGTGCCAGCAGCTTCGGCCTAACCAGACGCTACGAGCAGTACTTC. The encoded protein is CASSFGLTRRYEQYF.

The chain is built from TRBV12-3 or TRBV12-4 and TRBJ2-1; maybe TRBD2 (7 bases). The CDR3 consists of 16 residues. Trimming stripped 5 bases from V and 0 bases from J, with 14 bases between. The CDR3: CASSGGAPSSYNEQFF. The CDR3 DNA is TGTGCCAGCAGTGGGGGGGCCCCCAGCTCCTACAATGAGCAGTTCTTC.

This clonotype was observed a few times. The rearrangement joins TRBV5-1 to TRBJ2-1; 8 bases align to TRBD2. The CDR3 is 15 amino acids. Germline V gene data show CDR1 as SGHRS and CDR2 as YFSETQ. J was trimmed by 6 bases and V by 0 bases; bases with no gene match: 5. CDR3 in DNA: TGCGCCAGCAGCTTGGATCGGGGGGGTCTCAATGAGCAGTTCTTC. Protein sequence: CASSLDRGGLNEQFF.

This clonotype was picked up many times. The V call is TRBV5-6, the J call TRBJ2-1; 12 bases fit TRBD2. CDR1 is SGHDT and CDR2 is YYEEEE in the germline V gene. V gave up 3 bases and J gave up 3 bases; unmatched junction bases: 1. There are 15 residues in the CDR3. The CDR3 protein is CASSWGLAGYNEQFF. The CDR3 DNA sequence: TGTGCCAGCAGCTGGGGACTAGCGGGCTACAATGAGCAGTTCTTC. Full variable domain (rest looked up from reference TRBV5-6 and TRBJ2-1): DAGVTQSPTHLIKTRGQQVTLRCSPKSGHDTVSWYQQALGQGPQFIFQYYEEEERQRGNFPDRFSGHQFPNYSSELNVNALLLGDSALYLCASSWGLAGYNEQFFGPGTRLTVL.

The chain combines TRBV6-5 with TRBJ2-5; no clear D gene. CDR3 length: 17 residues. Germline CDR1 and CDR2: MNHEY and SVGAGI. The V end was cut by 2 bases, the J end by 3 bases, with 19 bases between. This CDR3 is CASSYSFSGRLKETQYF. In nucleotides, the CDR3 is TGTGCCAGCAGTTACAGTTTTTCGGGCAGACTTAAAGAGACCCAGTACTTC.

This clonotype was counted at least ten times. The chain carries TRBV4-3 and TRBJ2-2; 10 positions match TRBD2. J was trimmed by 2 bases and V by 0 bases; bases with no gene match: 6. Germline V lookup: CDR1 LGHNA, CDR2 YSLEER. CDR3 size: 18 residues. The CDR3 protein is CASSQEWLAGANTGELFF. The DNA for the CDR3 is TGCGCCAGCAGCCAAGAATGGCTAGCGGGGGCCAACACCGGGGAGCTGTTTTTT.

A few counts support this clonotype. The CDR3, as DNA: TGTGCCAGCAGTTTAGGAACCGGACTGAACACTGAAGCTTTCTTT. Translated, it gives CASSLGTGLNTEAFF. V gene TRBV27 combines with J gene TRBJ1-1, with no clear D. Trimming pared 2 bases from V and 0 bases from J, leaving 10 bases between. This CDR3 has 15 amino acids. Germline V lookup: CDR1 MNHEY, CDR2 SMNVEV (reference sequence).

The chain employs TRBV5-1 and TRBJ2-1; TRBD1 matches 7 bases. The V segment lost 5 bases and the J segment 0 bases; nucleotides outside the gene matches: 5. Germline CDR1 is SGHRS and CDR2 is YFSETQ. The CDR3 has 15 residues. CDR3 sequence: CASRDRVDSYNEQFF. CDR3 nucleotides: TGCGCCAGCAGAGACAGGGTCGACTCCTACAATGAGCAGTTCTTC.

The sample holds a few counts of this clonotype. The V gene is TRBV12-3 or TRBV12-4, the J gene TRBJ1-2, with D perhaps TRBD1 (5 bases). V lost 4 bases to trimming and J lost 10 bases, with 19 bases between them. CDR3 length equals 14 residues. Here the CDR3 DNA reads TGTGCCAGCAGTTCCGGGACGGCGGTTTGGGTCTACACCTTC. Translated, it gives CASSSGTAVWVYTF.

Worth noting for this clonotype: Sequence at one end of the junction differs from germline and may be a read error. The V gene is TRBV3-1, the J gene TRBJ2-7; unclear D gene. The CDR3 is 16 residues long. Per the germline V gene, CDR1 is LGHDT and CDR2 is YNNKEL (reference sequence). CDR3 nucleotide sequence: TGTGCCTGCAGCCAAGGGCCCTCCGTGGGGATCTACGAGCAGTACTTC. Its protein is CACSQGPSVGIYEQYF.

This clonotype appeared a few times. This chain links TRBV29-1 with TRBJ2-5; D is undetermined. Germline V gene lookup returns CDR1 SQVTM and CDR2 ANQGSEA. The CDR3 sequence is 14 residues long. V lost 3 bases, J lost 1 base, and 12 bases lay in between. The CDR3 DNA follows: TGCAGCGTTGAGCCCCCTGCGGCCCAAGAGACCCAGTACTTC. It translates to CSVEPPAAQETQYF.